The 25 T cell receptor beta chains given below trace back to one sample, sequenced in a study of shared clonotypes between healthy human individuals. TCRdb's table, derived via immunoSEQ multiplex PCR, lists solely in-frame clones and lacks some. The repertoire holds about 2,500,000 clones, with around nine tenths as singletons. Material: naive CD4+ T cells sorted from blood. The subset is: CD45RA+ positively selected. Receptors were obtained from a man aged 18-30 years in good health.

The rearrangement links TRBV6-1 to TRBJ2-1, with 9 bases fitting TRBD1. The CDR3 loop spans 14 amino acids. The trim removed 4 bases at V and 6 bases at J, leaving 4 bases unmatched. Germline loops: CDR1 MNHNS, CDR2 SASEGT. CDR3 nucleotides: TGTGCCAGCAGTGGATGGACAGGGGCCAATGAGCAGTTCTTC. This encodes CASSGWTGANEQFF.

The V gene is TRBV29-1, the J gene TRBJ1-6; D uncertain. In germline, CDR1 is SQVTM, CDR2 ANQGSEA. The CDR3 is 14 residues long. The V end lost 5 bases, the J end lost 5 bases, and 13 bases lay between the germline ends. The CDR3 sequence is CSVRETPDNSPLHF. As DNA, the CDR3 is TGCAGCGTTAGGGAGACACCGGATAATTCACCCCTCCACTTT.

In the case of this clone: Distinct nucleotide sequences in the sample also encode this CDR3. V gene TRBV6-5 combines with J gene TRBJ2-7; perhaps TRBD1 as D (7 bases). The CDR3 extends over 15 amino acids. V was trimmed by 2 bases and J by 1 base, leaving 12 bases between them. In germline, CDR1 is MNHEY, CDR2 SVGAGI. The CDR3 DNA follows: TGTGCCAGCAGTTACACTGCAGGGGGGTCCTACGAGCAGTACTTC. Its protein product is CASSYTAGGSYEQYF.

The chain joins TRBV6-1 to TRBJ1-6; D is uncertain. Trimming took 10 bases from V and 0 from J, leaving 13 bases between them. Looked up from germline, CDR1 is MNHNS and CDR2 is SASEGT. This CDR3 has 15 residues. CDR3 protein: CATTQLSSYNSPLHF. DNA of the CDR3: TGTGCCACCACCCAGTTGAGCTCCTATAATTCACCCCTCCACTTT.

The V and J genes are TRBV27 and TRBJ2-1, with a tentative D call TRBD1 (5 bases). V was cut by 3 bases and J by 4 bases, with 22 bases left in between. The germline V gene encodes CDR1 MNHEY and CDR2 SMNVEV (reference sequence). The CDR3 consists of 18 residues. The CDR3 protein is CASSFSLTDTLPYNEQFF. As DNA, the CDR3 is TGTGCCAGCAGTTTTAGTTTGACAGACACCTTACCTTACAATGAGCAGTTCTTC.

This chain connects TRBV11-2 to TRBJ2-7; D possibly matches TRBD1 or TRBD2 (5 bases each). The CDR3 has 14 amino acids. Germline V gives CDR1 SGHAT, CDR2 FQNNGV. V gave up 1 base and J gave up 2 bases, with 9 bases separating them. CDR3 protein: CASSLAWGTYEQYF. In DNA form, the CDR3 reads TGTGCCAGCAGCTTAGCATGGGGGACCTACGAGCAGTACTTC.

CDR3 in DNA: TGCAGCGTTGGCCCGGACAGGGAAGCTTTCTTT. This translates into CSVGPDREAFF. The V and J genes are TRBV29-1 and TRBJ1-1; 7 nucleotides line up with TRBD1. The V gene's germline CDR1 is SQVTM and CDR2 ANQGSEA. Trimming took 4 bases from V and 8 from J; bases not matched to a gene: 4. The CDR3 runs 11 residues.

The genes are TRBV7-2 and TRBJ2-3, with 10 bases that match TRBD2. The CDR3 has 16 amino acids. The ends lost 5 bases at V and 3 bases at J; junction bases unmatched: 8. Germline lookup yields CDR1 SGHTA and CDR2 FQGNSA. The CDR3 region is CASSDILAGLTDTQYF. CDR3 coding DNA: TGTGCCAGCAGCGACATACTAGCGGGGTTGACAGATACGCAGTATTTT.

This chain's CDR3 is CASSQDTSAPYEQYF. For the CDR3, the DNA is TGCGCCAGCAGCCAGGATACTAGCGCTCCCTACGAGCAGTACTTC. This chain connects TRBV4-1 to TRBJ2-5; 7 nucleotides line up with TRBD2. Matching the DNA end better, TRBJ2-7 makes the J call doubtful. The germline CDR1 and CDR2 sequences are MGHRA and YSYEKL. The CDR3 length is 15 residues.

The gene calls are TRBV9 and TRBJ2-1, with 9 bases identical to TRBD2. Germline trimming cut 3 bases from V and 6 bases from J; bases unmatched to any gene: 16. Per the germline V gene, CDR1 is SGDLS and CDR2 is YYNGEE. This CDR3 spans 18 amino acids. CDR3 DNA: TGTGCCAGCAGCGGGGAGACTAGCGGCTACCTCCTTTTCAATGAGCAGTTCTTC. Residues: CASSGETSGYLLFNEQFF.

Of note for this clone: The junction differs from germline at one of its ends, possibly a read error. In nucleotides, the CDR3 is TGTGCTAGCAGCTTAGCATGGGGGGGGAGCACCGGGGAGCTGTTTTTT. This encodes CASSLAWGGSTGELFF. The genes are TRBV7-7 and TRBJ2-2, with 7 bases matching TRBD2. CDR1 is SSHAT and CDR2 is FNYEAQ in the germline V gene (reference sequence). This CDR3 spans 16 amino acids. Using reference TRBV7-7 and TRBJ2-2 for the parts outside the CDR3, the full variable domain is GAGVSQSPRYKVTKRGQDVTLRCDPISSHATLYWYQQALGQGPEFLTYFNYEAQPDKSGLPSDRFSAERPEGSISTLTIQRTEQRDSAMYRCASSLAWGGSTGELFFGEGSRLTVL.

Regarding this clone: This same CDR3 is encoded by further DNA sequences in the sample. The chain couples TRBV5-1 to TRBJ2-2; no definite D call. The germline gives CDR1 SGHRS, CDR2 YFSETQ. This CDR3 contains 11 residues. Trimming stripped 4 bases from V and 2 bases from J, with 0 bases between. The CDR3 reads CASSNTGELFF. The CDR3 region has the DNA TGCGCCAGCAGCAACACCGGGGAGCTGTTTTTT.

This sequence joins TRBV7-2 and TRBJ1-5; D unresolved. Germline V CDR1 and CDR2: SGHTA, FQGNSA. This CDR3 is 16 amino acids long. V was shortened by 1 base and J by 0 bases, with 10 bases between the two germline ends. The CDR3: CASSLEEWVSNQPQHF. Written as DNA, the CDR3 is TGTGCCAGCAGCTTAGAGGAATGGGTTAGCAATCAGCCCCAGCATTTT.

V is TRBV7-8 and J is TRBJ1-1; no reliable D call. This CDR3 comprises 13 residues. CDR1 and CDR2 (germline): SGHVS, FQNEAQ. V was pared by 2 bases and J by 5 bases, with 9 bases between. For the CDR3, the DNA is TGTGCCAGCAGCTTACGGTTTTGGACTGAAGCTTTCTTT. Translated, it gives CASSLRFWTEAFF.

The rearrangement uses TRBV9 and TRBJ1-4, with D uncertain. V lost 4 bases and J 2 bases, leaving 12 bases between the germline ends. The CDR3 loop spans 15 amino acids. Germline loops: CDR1 SGDLS, CDR2 YYNGEE. CDR3 amino acids: CASSSRTDTNEKLFF. CDR3 DNA: TGTGCCAGCAGCTCCAGGACGGACACTAATGAAAAACTGTTTTTT. Complete variable domain (other parts from reference TRBV9 and TRBJ1-4): DSGVTQTPKHLITATGQRVTLRCSPRSGDLSVYWYQQSLDQGLQFLIQYYNGEERAKGNILERFSAQQFPDLHSELNLSSLELGDSALYFCASSSRTDTNEKLFFGSGTQLSVL.

The chain couples TRBV6-1 to TRBJ2-1, with TRBD2 identical over 11 bases. CDR1 MNHNS and CDR2 SASEGT come from the germline V gene. The length of the CDR3 is 15 residues. V lost 5 bases and J lost 5; bases outside the gene matches: 5. In DNA form, the CDR3 reads TGTGCCAGCAGTCGAGGGACTAGCGGTCACAATGAGCAGTTCTTC. It translates to CASSRGTSGHNEQFF.

This clone was seen just once. This chain joins TRBV6-1 and TRBJ1-6; 7 bases fit TRBD1. CDR1 is MNHNS and CDR2 is SASEGT in the germline V gene. Trimming took 7 bases from V and 13 from J; bases not matched to a gene: 13. This CDR3 has 14 amino acids. CDR3 sequence reads: CASITGTDIRPLHF. CDR3 sequence (DNA): TGTGCCAGCATTACCGGGACAGACATTCGGCCCCTCCACTTT.

The V call is TRBV18, the J call TRBJ2-1, with a possible D match to TRBD2 (7 bases). Germline loops: CDR1 KGHSH, CDR2 LQKENI. CDR3 length: 14 residues. V lost 3 bases, J lost 6 bases, and 12 bases lay in between. CDR3: CASSPTRGANEQFF. CDR3 nucleotide sequence: TGTGCCAGCTCACCCACACGGGGGGCCAATGAGCAGTTCTTC.

The CDR3 reads CASNTGTAGTDTQYF. As DNA, the CDR3 is TGTGCCAGCAATACCGGGACAGCGGGCACAGATACGCAGTATTTT. This rearrangement joins TRBV6-5 to TRBJ2-3; 7 nucleotides align to TRBD1. The CDR3 sequence is 15 residues long. V lost 7 bases and J lost 1; bases outside the gene matches: 8. From germline, CDR1 is MNHEY and CDR2 SVGAGI.

The V call is TRBV2, the J call TRBJ1-1; D is ambiguous. The CDR3 runs to 12 residues. Trimming took off 6 bases at V and 4 bases at J, with 9 bases between the two ends. Germline assignment: CDR1 SNHLY and CDR2 FYNNEI. The CDR3 reads CASRFESTEAFF. CDR3 DNA sequence: TGTGCCAGCAGATTCGAGAGCACTGAAGCTTTCTTT.

The chain joins TRBV15 to TRBJ2-1; TRBD2 is a possible D gene (5 bases). Germline values: CDR1 LNHNV, CDR2 YYDKDF (reference sequence). The V gene lost 0 bases and the J gene lost 9 bases, with 18 bases spanning the gap. This CDR3 has 16 residues. In nucleotides, the CDR3 is TGTGCCACCAGCAGAGATAAAATAGCGCCTCTCGGTGAGCAGTTCTTC. This sequence encodes CATSRDKIAPLGEQFF.

The chain couples TRBV1 to TRBJ1-5; the listed D gene, TRBD1, was not tested against the DNA. TRBV1 counts as a pseudogene. The CDR3 has 14 residues. The DNA of the CDR3 is TGCACCAGCAGCCAACACAGGGATGAGCAGCCCCAGCATTTT. It encodes CTSSQHRDEQPQHF.

V and J are TRBV7-9 and TRBJ1-4, with D hard to call. Germline values: CDR1 SEHNR, CDR2 FQNEAQ (reference sequence). Trimming shortened V by 4 bases and J by 4 bases, and 16 bases separated the two germline ends. The CDR3 runs to 16 residues. The CDR3 sequence: CASSSGPKGFNEKLFF. CDR3 coding DNA: TGTGCCAGCAGCTCCGGGCCCAAGGGTTTTAATGAAAAACTGTTTTTT.

The V call is TRBV5-1, the J call TRBJ1-2; 10 bases agree with TRBD1. Germline trimming cut 0 bases from V and 2 bases from J; bases unmatched to any gene: 4. CDR3 length equals 16 residues. Per germline, CDR1 SGHRS and CDR2 YFSETQ. CDR3 sequence reads: CASSLGDRGGNYGYTF. Written as DNA, the CDR3 is TGCGCCAGCAGCTTGGGGGACAGGGGAGGCAACTATGGCTACACCTTC.

Concerning this clone: Additional DNA sequences in this sample encode the identical CDR3. This sequence joins TRBV19 and TRBJ1-4; the D gene is possibly TRBD1 (6 bases). Germline loops: CDR1 LNHDA, CDR2 SQIVND (reference sequence). Trimming shortened V by 3 bases and J by 2 bases, and 10 bases separated the two germline ends. There are 15 residues in the CDR3. This CDR3 is CASSIGQGTNEKLFF. The CDR3 bases are TGTGCCAGTAGTATTGGTCAGGGGACTAATGAAAAACTGTTTTTT.